The 5 T cell receptor beta chains presented below share a single source sample, sequenced in a study of CD8 T cells in ankylosing spondylitis. One entry per CDR3 protein results from TCRdb running MiXCR on the 5' RACE reads. The sample has some 120,000 distinct CDR3 sequences; roughly 15% are singletons. Sequenced material: blood, either unsorted or a sorted T cell fraction (not recorded which). The receptors shown here come from a female donor with ankylosing spondylitis or in good health (not recorded which).

This clonotype was detected ten times or more. This chain connects TRBV12-3 or TRBV12-4 to TRBJ1-1; D gene ambiguous. The V end lost 6 bases, the J end lost 2 bases, and 13 bases lay between the germline ends. The CDR3 spans 14 residues. The CDR3 bases are TGTGCCAGCAGGTACAGTGATGGAAACACTGAAGCTTTCTTT. Amino acid sequence: CASRYSDGNTEAFF.

This clonotype has a handful of counts. The chain carries TRBV12-3 or TRBV12-4 and TRBJ2-7, with 9 bases that match TRBD1. V shed 5 bases and J 5 bases; nucleotides not matched to a gene: 13. This CDR3 is 16 amino acids long. The CDR3 sequence: CASSPLGTGFRHEQYF. CDR3 in DNA: TGTGCCAGCAGTCCCCTAGGGACAGGGTTCCGACACGAGCAGTACTTC.

This clonotype has a handful of counts. CDR3 sequence (DNA): TGCAGTGCTAGGGGGACAGGGCTTGACAATGAGCAGTTCTTC. The encoded protein is CSARGTGLDNEQFF. The chain is built from TRBV20-1 and TRBJ2-1; 9 bases are shared with TRBD1. CDR1 and CDR2 (germline): DFQATT, SNEGSKA (reference sequence). The CDR3 extends over 14 amino acids. V trimming: 3 bases; J trimming: 5 bases; junction bases outside the gene matches: 5.

There are many counts of this clonotype. V is TRBV11-2 and J is TRBJ2-1, with 11 bases that match TRBD2. Germline CDR1 is SGHAT and CDR2 is FQNNGV. Unmatched junction bases numbered 15, after V lost 1 base and J lost 4 bases. The CDR3 totals 20 residues. Written as DNA, the CDR3 is TGTGCCAGCAGCTTAGGGGGGGCTAGCGGGAGGTATTGGTTTTACAATGAGCAGTTCTTC. This codes for CASSLGGASGRYWFYNEQFF.

The chain carries TRBV11-2 and TRBJ2-1; no definite D call. Trimming left V 1 base short and J 0 bases short, with 7 bases between. This CDR3 has 15 residues. The germline gives CDR1 SGHAT, CDR2 FQNNGV. The chain's CDR3 is CASSLGADSYNEQFF. Written as DNA, the CDR3 is TGTGCCAGCAGCTTAGGGGCAGACTCCTACAATGAGCAGTTCTTC.